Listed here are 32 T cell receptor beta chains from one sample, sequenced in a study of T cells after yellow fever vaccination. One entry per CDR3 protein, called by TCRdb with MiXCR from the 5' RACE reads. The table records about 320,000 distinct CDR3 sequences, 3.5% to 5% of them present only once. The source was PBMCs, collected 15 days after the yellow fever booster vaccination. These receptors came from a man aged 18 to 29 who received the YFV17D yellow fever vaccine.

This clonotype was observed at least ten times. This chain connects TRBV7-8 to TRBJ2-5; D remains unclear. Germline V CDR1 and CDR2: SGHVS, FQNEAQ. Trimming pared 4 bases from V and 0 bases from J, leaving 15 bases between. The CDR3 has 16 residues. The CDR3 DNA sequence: TGTGCCAGCAGCTATAAGCAGAGAGCGTACCAAGAGACCCAGTACTTC. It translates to CASSYKQRAYQETQYF.

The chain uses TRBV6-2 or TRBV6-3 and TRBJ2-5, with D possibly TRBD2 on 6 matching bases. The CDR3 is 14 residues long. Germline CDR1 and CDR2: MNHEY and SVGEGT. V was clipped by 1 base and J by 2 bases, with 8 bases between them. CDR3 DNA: TGTGCCAGCAGTTACTGGACTACACAAGAGACCCAGTACTTC. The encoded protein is CASSYWTTQETQYF.

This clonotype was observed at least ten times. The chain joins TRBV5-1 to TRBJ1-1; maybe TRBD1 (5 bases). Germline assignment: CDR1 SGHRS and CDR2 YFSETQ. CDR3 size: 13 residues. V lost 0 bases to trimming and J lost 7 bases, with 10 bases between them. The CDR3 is CASSLAGIGEAFF. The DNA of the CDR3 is TGCGCCAGCAGCTTGGCAGGGATTGGTGAAGCTTTCTTT. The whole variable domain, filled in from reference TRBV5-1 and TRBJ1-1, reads KAGVTQTPRYLIKTRGQQVTLSCSPISGHRSVSWYQQTPGQGLQFLFEYFSETQRNKGNFPGRFSGRQFSNSRSEMNVSTLELGDSALYLCASSLAGIGEAFFGQGTRLTVV.

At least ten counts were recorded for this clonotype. CDR3: CASSLDLLSPLHF. The CDR3 region has the DNA TGTGCCAGCAGCTTAGATTTGCTTAGCCCCCTCCACTTT. The chain uses TRBV7-8 and TRBJ1-6; D gene unclear. The CDR3 loop spans 13 amino acids. The V end lost 1 base, the J end lost 13 bases, and 11 bases lay between the germline ends. The germline gives CDR1 SGHVS, CDR2 FQNEAQ.

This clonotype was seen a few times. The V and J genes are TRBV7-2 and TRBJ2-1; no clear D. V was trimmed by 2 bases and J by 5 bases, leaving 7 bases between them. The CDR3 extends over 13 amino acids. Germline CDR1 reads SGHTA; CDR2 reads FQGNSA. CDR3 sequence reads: CASSLYNDNEQFF. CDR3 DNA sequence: TGTGCCAGCAGCTTATATAATGACAATGAGCAGTTCTTC.

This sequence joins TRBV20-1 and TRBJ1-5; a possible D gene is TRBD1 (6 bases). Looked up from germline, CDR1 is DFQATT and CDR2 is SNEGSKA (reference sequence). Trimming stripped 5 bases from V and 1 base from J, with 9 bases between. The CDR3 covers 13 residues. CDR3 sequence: CSAPQGSNQPQHF. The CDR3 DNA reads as TGCAGTGCTCCACAGGGAAGCAATCAGCCCCAGCATTTT.

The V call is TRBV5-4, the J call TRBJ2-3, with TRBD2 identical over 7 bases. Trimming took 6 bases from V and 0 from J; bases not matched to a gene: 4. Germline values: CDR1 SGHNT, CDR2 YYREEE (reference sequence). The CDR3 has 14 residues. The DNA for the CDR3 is TGTGCCAGCACCCGAGCGGGGAGCACAGATACGCAGTATTTT. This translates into CASTRAGSTDTQYF.

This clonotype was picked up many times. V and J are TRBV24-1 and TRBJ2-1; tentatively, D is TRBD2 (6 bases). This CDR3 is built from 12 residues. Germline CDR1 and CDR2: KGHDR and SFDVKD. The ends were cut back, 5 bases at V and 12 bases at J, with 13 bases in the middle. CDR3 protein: CATSAGTSVQFF. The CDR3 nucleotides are TGTGCCACCAGTGCCGGGACTTCGGTGCAGTTCTTC.

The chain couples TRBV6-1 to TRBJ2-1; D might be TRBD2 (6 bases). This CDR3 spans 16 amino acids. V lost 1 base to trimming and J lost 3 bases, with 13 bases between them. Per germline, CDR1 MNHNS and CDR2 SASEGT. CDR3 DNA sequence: TGTGCCAGCAGTGAAGAAATTTTGGAGGGCTACAATGAGCAGTTCTTC. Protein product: CASSEEILEGYNEQFF.

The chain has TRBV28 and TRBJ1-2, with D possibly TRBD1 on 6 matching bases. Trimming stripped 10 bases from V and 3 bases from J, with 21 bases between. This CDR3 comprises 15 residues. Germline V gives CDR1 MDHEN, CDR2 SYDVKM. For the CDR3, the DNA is TGTGCCACCGAAGGAACGCAACAGGGAGACTATGGCTACACCTTC. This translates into CATEGTQQGDYGYTF.

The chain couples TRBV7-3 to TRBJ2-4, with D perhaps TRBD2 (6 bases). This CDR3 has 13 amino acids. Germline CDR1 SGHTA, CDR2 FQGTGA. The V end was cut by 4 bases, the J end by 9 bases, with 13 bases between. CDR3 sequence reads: CASSWDGGGIQYF. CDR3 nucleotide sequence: TGTGCCAGCAGCTGGGACGGGGGAGGCATTCAGTACTTC.

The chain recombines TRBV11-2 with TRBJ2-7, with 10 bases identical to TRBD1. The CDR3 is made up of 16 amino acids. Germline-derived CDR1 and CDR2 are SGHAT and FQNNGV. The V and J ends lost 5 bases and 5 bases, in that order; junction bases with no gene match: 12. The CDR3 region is CASSPFRRDRGDEQYF. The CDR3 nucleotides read TGTGCCAGCAGCCCCTTCCGCCGGGACAGGGGCGACGAGCAGTACTTC.

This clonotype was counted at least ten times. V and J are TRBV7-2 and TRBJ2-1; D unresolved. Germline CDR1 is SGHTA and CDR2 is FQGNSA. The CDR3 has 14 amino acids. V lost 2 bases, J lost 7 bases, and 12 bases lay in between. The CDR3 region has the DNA TGTGCCAGCAGCTTATCACGGATCGATAATGAGCAGTTCTTC. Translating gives CASSLSRIDNEQFF.

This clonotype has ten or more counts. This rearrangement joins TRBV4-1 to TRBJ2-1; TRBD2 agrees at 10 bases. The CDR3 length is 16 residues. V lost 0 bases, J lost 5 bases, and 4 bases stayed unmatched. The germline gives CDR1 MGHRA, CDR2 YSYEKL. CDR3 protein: CASSQDPAGGHNEQFF. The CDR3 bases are TGCGCCAGCAGCCAAGATCCAGCGGGGGGGCACAATGAGCAGTTCTTC.

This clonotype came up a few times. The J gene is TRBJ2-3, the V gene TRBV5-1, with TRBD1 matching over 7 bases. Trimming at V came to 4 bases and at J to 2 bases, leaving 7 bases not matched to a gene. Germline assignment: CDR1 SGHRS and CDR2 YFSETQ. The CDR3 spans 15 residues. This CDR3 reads CASSQGVADTDTQYF. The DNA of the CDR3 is TGCGCCAGCAGCCAGGGGGTCGCAGACACAGATACGCAGTATTTT.

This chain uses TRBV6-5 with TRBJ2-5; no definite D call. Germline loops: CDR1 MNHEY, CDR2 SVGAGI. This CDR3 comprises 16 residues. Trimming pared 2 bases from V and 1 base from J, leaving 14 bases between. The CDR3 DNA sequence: TGTGCCAGCAGTTACGGGGTGCCACCAATCCAAGAGACCCAGTACTTC. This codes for CASSYGVPPIQETQYF.

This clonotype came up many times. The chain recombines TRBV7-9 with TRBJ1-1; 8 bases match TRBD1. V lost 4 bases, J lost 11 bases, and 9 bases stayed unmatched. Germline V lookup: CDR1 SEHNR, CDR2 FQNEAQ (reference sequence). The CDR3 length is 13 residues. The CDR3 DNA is TGTGCCAGCAGCTCCGGACAGGGAAGCGGGGCTTTCTTT. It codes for CASSSGQGSGAFF.

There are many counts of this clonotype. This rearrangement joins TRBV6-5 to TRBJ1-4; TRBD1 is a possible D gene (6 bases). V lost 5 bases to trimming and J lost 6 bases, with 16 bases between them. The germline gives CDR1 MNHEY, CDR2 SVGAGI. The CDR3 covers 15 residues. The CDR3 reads CASSARGGGDEKLFF. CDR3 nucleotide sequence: TGTGCCAGCAGTGCCCGCGGGGGCGGCGATGAAAAACTGTTTTTT.

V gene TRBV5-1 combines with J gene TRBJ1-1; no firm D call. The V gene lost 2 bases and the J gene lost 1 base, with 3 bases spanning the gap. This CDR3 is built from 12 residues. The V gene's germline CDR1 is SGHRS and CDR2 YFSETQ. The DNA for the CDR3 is TGCGCCAGCAGCTTCAAGAACACTGAAGCTTTCTTT. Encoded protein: CASSFKNTEAFF.

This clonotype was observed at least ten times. The CDR3 nucleotides are TGCAGCGTTGAGCCGGCAGGGTATGGCTACACCTTC. It codes for CSVEPAGYGYTF. This rearrangement joins TRBV29-1 to TRBJ1-2, with D tentatively TRBD1 (5 bases). V dropped 3 bases and J dropped 5 bases, with 10 bases sitting between them. Germline V gene data show CDR1 as SQVTM and CDR2 as ANQGSEA. The length of the CDR3 is 12 residues.

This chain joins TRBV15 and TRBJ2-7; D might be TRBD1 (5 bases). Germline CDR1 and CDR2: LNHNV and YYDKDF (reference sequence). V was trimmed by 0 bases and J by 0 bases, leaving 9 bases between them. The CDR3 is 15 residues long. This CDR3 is CATSRDYDSSYEQYV. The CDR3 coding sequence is TGTGCCACCAGCAGAGATTATGACAGCTCCTACGAGCAGTACGTC.

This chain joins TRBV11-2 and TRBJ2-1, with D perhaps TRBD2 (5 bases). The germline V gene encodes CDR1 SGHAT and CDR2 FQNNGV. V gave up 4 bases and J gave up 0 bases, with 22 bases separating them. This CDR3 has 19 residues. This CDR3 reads CASSSVGKGLARSYNEQFF. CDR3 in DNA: TGTGCCAGCAGCTCCGTCGGGAAGGGCCTTGCCCGCTCCTACAATGAGCAGTTCTTC. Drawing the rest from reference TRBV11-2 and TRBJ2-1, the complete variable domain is EAGVAQSPRYKIIEKRQSVAFWCNPISGHATLYWYQQILGQGPKLLIQFQNNGVVDDSQLPKDRFSAERLKGVDSTLKIQPAKLEDSAVYLCASSSVGKGLARSYNEQFFGPGTRLTVL.

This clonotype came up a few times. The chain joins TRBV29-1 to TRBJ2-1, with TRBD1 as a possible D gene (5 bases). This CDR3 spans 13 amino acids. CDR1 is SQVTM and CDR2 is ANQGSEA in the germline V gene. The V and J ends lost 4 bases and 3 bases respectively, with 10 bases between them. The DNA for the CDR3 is TGCAGCGTTGCCAGGGTACTCTACAATGAGCAGTTCTTC. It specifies CSVARVLYNEQFF.

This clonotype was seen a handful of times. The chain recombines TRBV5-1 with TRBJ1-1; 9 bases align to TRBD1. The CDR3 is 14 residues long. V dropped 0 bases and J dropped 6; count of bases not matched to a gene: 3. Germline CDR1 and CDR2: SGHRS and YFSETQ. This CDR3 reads CASSLARQGAEAFF. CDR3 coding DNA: TGCGCCAGCAGCTTGGCCCGACAGGGGGCTGAAGCTTTCTTT.

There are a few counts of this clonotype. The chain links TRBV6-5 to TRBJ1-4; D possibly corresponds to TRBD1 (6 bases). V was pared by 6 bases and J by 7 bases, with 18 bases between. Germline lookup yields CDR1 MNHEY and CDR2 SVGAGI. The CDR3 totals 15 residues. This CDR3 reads CASRHLGGAGEKLFF. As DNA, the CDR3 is TGTGCCAGCAGGCACCTTGGGGGGGCAGGTGAAAAACTGTTTTTT.

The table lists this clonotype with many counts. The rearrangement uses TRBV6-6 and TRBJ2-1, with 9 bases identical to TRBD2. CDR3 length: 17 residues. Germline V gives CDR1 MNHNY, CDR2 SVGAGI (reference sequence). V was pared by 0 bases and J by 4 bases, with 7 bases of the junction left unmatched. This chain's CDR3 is CASSYSPPSGVYNEQFF. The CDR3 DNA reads TGTGCCAGCAGTTACTCTCCTCCTAGCGGGGTGTACAATGAGCAGTTCTTC.

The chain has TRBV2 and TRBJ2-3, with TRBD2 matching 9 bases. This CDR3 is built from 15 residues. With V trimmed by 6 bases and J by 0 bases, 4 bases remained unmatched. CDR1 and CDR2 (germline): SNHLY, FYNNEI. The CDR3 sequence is CASRVSGGSTDTQYF. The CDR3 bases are TGTGCCAGCAGAGTTAGCGGGGGCAGCACAGATACGCAGTATTTT.

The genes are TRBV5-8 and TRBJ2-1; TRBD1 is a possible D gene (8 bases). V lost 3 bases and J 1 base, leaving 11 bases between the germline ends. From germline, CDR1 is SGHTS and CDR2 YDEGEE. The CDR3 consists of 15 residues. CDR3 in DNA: TGTGCCAGCAGCTCACAGGGGGGGTCCTACAATGAGCAGTTCTTC. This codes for CASSSQGGSYNEQFF.

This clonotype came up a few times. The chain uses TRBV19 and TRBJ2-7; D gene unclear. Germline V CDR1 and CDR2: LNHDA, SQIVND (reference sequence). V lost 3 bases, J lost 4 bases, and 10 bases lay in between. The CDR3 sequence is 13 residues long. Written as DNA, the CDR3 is TGTGCCAGTAGTATGGCCAGTATGTACGAGCAGTACTTC. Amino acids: CASSMASMYEQYF. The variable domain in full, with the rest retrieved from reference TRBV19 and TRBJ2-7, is DGGITQSPKYLFRKEGQNVTLSCEQNLNHDAMYWYRQDPGQGLRLIYYSQIVNDFQKGDIAEGYSVSREKKESFPLTVTSAQKNPTAFYLCASSMASMYEQYFGPGTRLTVT.

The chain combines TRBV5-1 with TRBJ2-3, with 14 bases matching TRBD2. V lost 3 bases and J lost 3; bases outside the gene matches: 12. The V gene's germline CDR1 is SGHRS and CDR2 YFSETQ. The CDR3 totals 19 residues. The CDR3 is CASSSAGWGLAGDTDTQYF. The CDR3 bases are TGCGCCAGCAGCTCCGCCGGGTGGGGACTAGCGGGGGATACAGATACGCAGTATTTT.

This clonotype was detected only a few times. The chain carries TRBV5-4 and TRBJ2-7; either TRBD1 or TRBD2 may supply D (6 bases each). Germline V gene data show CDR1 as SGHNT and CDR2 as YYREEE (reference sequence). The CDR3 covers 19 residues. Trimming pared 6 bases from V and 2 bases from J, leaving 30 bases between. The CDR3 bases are TGTGCCAGCACCTCTTGGGTGGGGGACCGGGGGCGCTTGCCCTACGAGCAGTACTTC. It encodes CASTSWVGDRGRLPYEQYF.

The CDR3 DNA reads TGTGCCAGCAGCAACCCTTTAGGAGGGGGCGATGGCTACACCTTC. Protein sequence: CASSNPLGGGDGYTF. J is TRBJ1-2 and V is TRBV7-9, with 7 bases fitting TRBD1. CDR3 length equals 15 residues. Germline CDR1 reads SEHNR; CDR2 reads FQNEAQ (reference sequence). Trimming took 5 bases from V and 6 from J; bases not matched to a gene: 12. The full variable domain, its missing parts supplied by reference TRBV7-9 and TRBJ1-2, is DTGVSQNPRHKITKRGQNVTFRCDPISEHNRLYWYRQTLGQGPEFLTYFQNEAQLEKSRLLSDRFSAERPKGSFSTLEIQRTEQGDSAMYLCASSNPLGGGDGYTFGSGTRLTVV.